These 24 T cell receptor beta chains came from one sample sequenced in a study of OX40 agonist ivuxolimab in advanced cancers. The assay was immunoSEQ multiplex PCR, and TCRdb's table has in-frame clones only and misses some. The sample carries roughly 62,000 clones, about 92% recorded once. The sample in question was CD4+ or CD8+ T cells sorted from blood, obtained in a trial of the OX40 agonist ivuxolimab. Receptors originate from an adult with an advanced solid tumor such as melanoma, head and neck, liver or kidney cancer.

The chain joins TRBV10-3 to TRBJ2-5, with 11 bases matching TRBD1. The CDR3 covers 15 residues. The germline CDR1 and CDR2 sequences are ENHRY and SYGVKD. The J segment lost 1 base and the V segment lost 6 bases, leaving 4 bases of the junction unmatched. In nucleotides, the CDR3 is TGTGCCATCAGAGGGGGGACAGGGGGCCAAGAGACCCAGTACTTC. Translated: CAIRGGTGGQETQYF.

The V gene is TRBV5-1, the J gene TRBJ2-1; 8 nucleotides match TRBD2. With 4 bases clipped from V and 6 bases from J, the junction kept 6 bases outside the gene matches. This CDR3 is built from 14 residues. In germline, CDR1 is SGHRS, CDR2 YFSETQ. CDR3 protein: CASSEGTRSNEQFF. Here the CDR3 DNA reads TGCGCCAGCAGCGAAGGGACTAGAAGCAATGAGCAGTTCTTC.

The chain has TRBV6-5 and TRBJ1-2; D not resolved. The V end lost 6 bases, the J end lost 6 bases, and 20 bases lay between the germline ends. The germline V gene encodes CDR1 MNHEY and CDR2 SVGAGI. The CDR3 runs to 15 residues. The CDR3 region has the DNA TGTGCCAGCAGCTTCACCCTAGGTTATTCCCATGGCTACACCTTC. Translated: CASSFTLGYSHGYTF.

The rearrangement links TRBV11-1 to TRBJ1-6; D is possibly TRBD1 (5 bases). This CDR3 spans 14 amino acids. CDR1 is SGHAT and CDR2 is FQDESV in the germline V gene (reference sequence). The V gene lost 5 bases and the J gene lost 5 bases, with 10 bases spanning the gap. Written as DNA, the CDR3 is TGTGCCAGCAGCCTAGACAGCCATAATTCACCCCTCCACTTT. Protein: CASSLDSHNSPLHF. Combining the CDR3 with reference TRBV11-1 and TRBJ1-6 gives the whole variable domain EAEVAQSPRYKITEKSQAVAFWCDPISGHATLYWYRQILGQGPELLVQFQDESVVDDSQLPKDRFSAERLKGVDSTLKIQPAELGDSAMYLCASSLDSHNSPLHFGNGTRLTVT.

The chain is built from TRBV11-3 and TRBJ2-7, with 7 bases aligning to TRBD1. CDR1 and CDR2 (germline): SGHNT, YENEEA. The CDR3 spans 14 residues. After removal of 0 bases from V and 1 base from J, the junction contained 0 bases not matched to a gene. The DNA for the CDR3 is TGTGCCAGCAGCTTAGAACAGGGGTCCTACGAGCAGTACTTC. Protein product: CASSLEQGSYEQYF.

The chain has TRBV6-5 and TRBJ1-1; D is ambiguous. This CDR3 is built from 14 residues. The V end lost 5 bases, the J end lost 8 bases, and 18 bases lay between the germline ends. The germline V gene encodes CDR1 MNHEY and CDR2 SVGAGI. The CDR3 DNA follows: TGTGCCAGCAGTGAAGGAGGCACGCCTAGGGAAGCTTTCTTT. This sequence encodes CASSEGGTPREAFF.

This chain uses TRBV2 with TRBJ1-3; tentatively, D is TRBD1 (5 bases). This CDR3 has 15 amino acids. Trimming stripped 4 bases from V and 2 bases from J, with 12 bases between. Germline loops: CDR1 SNHLY, CDR2 FYNNEI. The CDR3 loop reads CASSGGPNAGNTIYF. DNA of the CDR3: TGTGCCAGCAGTGGGGGACCAAACGCTGGAAACACCATATATTTT.

The genes are TRBV5-1 and TRBJ1-1, with a tentative D call TRBD1 (5 bases). Germline V lookup: CDR1 SGHRS, CDR2 YFSETQ. The CDR3 is 15 amino acids. V was trimmed by 4 bases and J by 2 bases, leaving 15 bases between them. The CDR3 DNA sequence: TGCGCCAGCAGCCCGGCATGGGGCGAAAACACTGAAGCTTTCTTT. Amino acid sequence: CASSPAWGENTEAFF.

The CDR3 loop reads CASSQSGRGFYNEQFF. CDR3 sequence (DNA): TGCGCCAGCAGTCAATCGGGCAGGGGTTTCTACAATGAGCAGTTCTTC. The rearrangement uses TRBV23-1 and TRBJ2-1; possible D gene TRBD1, 6 bases. TRBV23-1 is marked as an open reading frame, function uncertain. The ends were cut back, 0 bases at V and 3 bases at J, with 12 bases in the middle. This CDR3 is built from 16 residues.

Only one count was recorded for this clone. The chain joins TRBV7-3 to TRBJ2-1, with D tentatively TRBD2 (8 bases). The V end was cut by 5 bases, the J end by 8 bases, with 19 bases between. Germline values: CDR1 SGHTA, CDR2 FQGTGA. The CDR3 spans 15 residues. Here the CDR3 DNA reads TGTGCCAGCAGCCGACAGGGACTAGGATCCGATGAGCAGTTCTTC. Amino acids: CASSRQGLGSDEQFF.

V is TRBV6-5 and J is TRBJ2-7, with D perhaps assigned TRBD1 or TRBD2 (6 bases each). Per germline, CDR1 MNHEY and CDR2 SVGAGI. Trimming removed 7 bases at V and 6 bases at J, with 22 bases between. The CDR3 is 15 amino acids. CDR3 residues: CASKTTGTRRGEQYF. The CDR3 region has the DNA TGTGCCAGCAAAACTACAGGGACTCGGAGGGGCGAGCAGTACTTC.

This rearrangement joins TRBV11-2 to TRBJ2-2; 7 bases agree with TRBD1. V shed 2 bases, J shed 8 bases, and the junction held 5 bases outside the gene matches. Germline V gene sequence: CDR1 SGHAT, CDR2 FQNNGV. This CDR3 has 14 residues. CDR3: CASSLHPGQGELFF. The CDR3 coding sequence is TGTGCCAGCAGCTTACATCCGGGACAGGGGGAGCTGTTTTTT.

This chain links TRBV18 with TRBJ2-3; the D call may be TRBD1 or TRBD2 (5 bases each). The V end was cut by 4 bases, the J end by 3 bases, with 20 bases between. The CDR3 has 17 residues. Looked up from germline, CDR1 is KGHSH and CDR2 is LQKENI. The CDR3 loop is CASSHLPRGSRTDTQYF. The CDR3 nucleotides read TGTGCCAGCTCACATCTTCCCCGGGGCTCAAGGACAGATACGCAGTATTTT.

DNA for the CDR3: TGTGCCAGCAGCTTAGGAGTTACGCAGTATTTT. It specifies CASSLGVTQYF. The rearrangement joins TRBV7-8 to TRBJ2-3, with D uncertain. The ends were cut back, 1 base at V and 8 bases at J, with 4 bases in the middle. Germline assignment: CDR1 SGHVS and CDR2 FQNEAQ. The CDR3 consists of 11 residues. Looking up the rest from reference TRBV7-8 and TRBJ2-3 gives the full variable domain: GAGVSQSPRYKVAKRGQDVALRCDPISGHVSLFWYQQALGQGPEFLTYFQNEAQLDKSGLPSDRFFAERPEGSVSTLKIQRTQQEDSAVYLCASSLGVTQYFGPGTRLTVL.

This clone was seen only once. The J gene is TRBJ2-3, the V gene TRBV7-8; TRBD2 agrees at 12 bases. CDR1 is SGHVS, CDR2 FQNEAQ, per germline. After removal of 3 bases from V and 2 bases from J, the junction contained 9 bases not matched to a gene. The length of the CDR3 is 18 residues. The CDR3 region has the DNA TGTGCCAGCAGCTTTCGTACTAGCGGGGGGCCGAACACAGATACGCAGTATTTT. Encoded protein: CASSFRTSGGPNTDTQYF.

The chain has TRBV6-1 and TRBJ1-4, with D perhaps matching TRBD1 (5 bases). V was cut by 7 bases and J by 4 bases, with 10 bases left in between. Germline V CDR1 and CDR2: MNHNS, SASEGT. The CDR3 is made up of 13 amino acids. CDR3 DNA sequence: TGTGCCAGCACCATTGGGGGTAATGAAAAACTGTTTTTT. Amino acids: CASTIGGNEKLFF.

This chain links TRBV6-5 with TRBJ1-1, with D possibly TRBD1 on 6 matching bases. The CDR3 totals 13 residues. Germline loops: CDR1 MNHEY, CDR2 SVGAGI. V was pared by 6 bases and J by 7 bases, with 15 bases between. The CDR3 DNA is TGTGCCAGCAGACCCCGGTGGACAGTTGAAGCTTTCTTT. This gives the protein CASRPRWTVEAFF.

The chain employs TRBV5-1 and TRBJ2-1; no reliable D call. The ends were cut back, 3 bases at V and 7 bases at J, with 5 bases in the middle. Germline assignment: CDR1 SGHRS and CDR2 YFSETQ. The CDR3 totals 11 residues. The CDR3 is CASSSNNEQFF. The DNA of the CDR3 is TGCGCCAGCAGCTCCAATAATGAGCAGTTCTTC.

J is TRBJ1-1 and V is TRBV14; 10 bases are a match to TRBD1. Per germline, CDR1 SGHDN and CDR2 FVKESK. V dropped 3 bases and J dropped 4; count of bases not matched to a gene: 11. CDR3 length: 17 residues. The CDR3 sequence: CASSQEGTGVLGTEAFF. The CDR3 coding sequence is TGTGCCAGCAGCCAGGAGGGGACAGGGGTTTTGGGCACTGAAGCTTTCTTT. Based on the CDR3 plus reference TRBV14 and TRBJ1-1, the full variable domain is EAGVTQFPSHSVIEKGQTVTLRCDPISGHDNLYWYRRVMGKEIKFLLHFVKESKQDESGMPNNRFLAERTGGTYSTLKVQPAELEDSGVYFCASSQEGTGVLGTEAFFGQGTRLTVV.

This clone has just one count. The rearrangement links TRBV29-1 to TRBJ2-3; D not resolved. The CDR3 is 12 residues long. V was shortened by 4 bases and J by 2 bases, with 7 bases between the two germline ends. Germline loops: CDR1 SQVTM, CDR2 ANQGSEA. The CDR3 sequence: CSVGPPTDTQYF. The DNA for the CDR3 is TGCAGCGTTGGGCCTCCCACAGATACGCAGTATTTT.

The chain couples TRBV29-1 to TRBJ2-5; TRBD1 might be the D (5 bases). Germline values: CDR1 SQVTM, CDR2 ANQGSEA. CDR3 size: 14 residues. Trimming stripped 5 bases from V and 2 bases from J, with 15 bases between. In nucleotides, the CDR3 is TGCAGCGTTATTGGGGCGTCGGAGCAAGAGACCCAGTACTTC. As protein: CSVIGASEQETQYF.

The genes are TRBV11-2 and TRBJ2-2, with a weak D call TRBD1 (5 bases). The CDR3 contains 14 residues. Germline V CDR1 and CDR2: SGHAT, FQNNGV. Trimming removed 5 bases at V and 7 bases at J, with 14 bases between. The CDR3 spells CASSPGVQGGELFF. The CDR3 DNA reads as TGTGCCAGCAGCCCCGGCGTGCAGGGCGGGGAGCTGTTTTTT.

The chain links TRBV30 to TRBJ1-5; TRBD1 aligns across 8 bases. The CDR3 runs 15 residues. Germline loops: CDR1 GTSNPN, CDR2 SVGIG (reference sequence). V gave up 2 bases and J gave up 2 bases; unmatched junction bases: 5. CDR3 residues: CAWSTGGVGNQPQHF. In nucleotides, the CDR3 is TGTGCCTGGAGTACAGGGGGGGTCGGCAATCAGCCCCAGCATTTT.

The chain uses TRBV19 and TRBJ1-6; D is possibly TRBD1 (6 bases). Germline CDR1 and CDR2: LNHDA and SQIVND (reference sequence). V gave up 3 bases and J gave up 6 bases, with 15 bases separating them. This CDR3 is built from 16 residues. The DNA of the CDR3 is TGTGCCAGTAGTATTTACGGGGGCAACGGTAATTCACCCCTCCACTTT. Its protein is CASSIYGGNGNSPLHF.